The present T cell receptor (beta chain) was sequenced within a study of T-cell memory formation after mild COVID-19. Study background: In these data, TCR clusters were largely donor specific.

Barcoded TCR alpha and TCR beta cDNA libraries with UMIs came from 5'RACE using constant-segment primers. Via MiXCR, TCRdb re-called the 5' RACE reads, giving one row per CDR3 protein. The repertoire includes 450,000 or so distinct CDR3 sequences, approximately 25% of them detected once, and under 15% sits in the top ten. This clonotype showed up many times. The sample was PBMCs or a T cell subset sorted from them (not recorded which). The receptor comes from an adult woman who had mild COVID-19 (a few samples of this study predate the infection). Cell type and time point are not known.

Written as DNA, the CDR3 is TGTGCCAGCAGCTCGGGACTAGCGGGGTACAATGAGCAGTTCTTC. As protein: CASSSGLAGYNEQFF. This chain links TRBV7-2 with TRBJ2-1; 13 bases line up with TRBD2. CDR1 and CDR2 from the germline V gene are SGHTA and FQGNSA. With 4 bases clipped from V and 4 bases from J, the junction kept 1 base outside the gene matches. The CDR3 consists of 15 residues.